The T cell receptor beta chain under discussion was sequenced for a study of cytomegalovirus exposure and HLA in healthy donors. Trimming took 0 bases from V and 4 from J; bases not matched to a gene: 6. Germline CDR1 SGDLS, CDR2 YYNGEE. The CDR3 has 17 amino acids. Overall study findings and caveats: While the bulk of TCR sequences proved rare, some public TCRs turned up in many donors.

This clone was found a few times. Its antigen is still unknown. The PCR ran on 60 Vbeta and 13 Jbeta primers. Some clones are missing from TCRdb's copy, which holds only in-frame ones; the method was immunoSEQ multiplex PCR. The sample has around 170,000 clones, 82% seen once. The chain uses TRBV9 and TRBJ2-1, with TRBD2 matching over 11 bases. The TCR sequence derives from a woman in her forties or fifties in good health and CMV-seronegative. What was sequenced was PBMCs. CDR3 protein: CASSVGTTSGSYNEQFF. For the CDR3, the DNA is TGTGCCAGCAGCGTAGGGACAACTAGCGGGAGTTACAATGAGCAGTTCTTC.